The clone carrying this TCR beta chain has more than one count but fewer than ten. The target antigen is unknown. Germline V gene lookup returns CDR1 SGHAT and CDR2 FQDESV (reference sequence). This CDR3 comprises 15 residues. V lost 2 bases and J lost 3; bases outside the gene matches: 4. Next came a second PCR, run for about 7 to 12 cycles, which used a sample-barcoded 5' primer along with a J-beta primer mix. A template-switch adaptor containing 12 random nucleotides labeled each cDNA molecule. One entry per CDR3 protein results from TCRdb running MiXCR on the 5' RACE reads. The sample has around 1,000,000 distinct CDR3 sequences, around two fifths seen once. This sample was taken from a study of blood T cells in healthy people across ages. The study's findings and limits: Bulk PBMC profiling left naive and antigen-experienced comparisons inconclusive. Per million T cells, TCR beta diversity dropped roughly linearly as age increased.

The material sequenced was blood. J is TRBJ1-5 and V is TRBV11-1, with 7 bases aligning to TRBD1. The TCR was taken from a man aged 18 to 29 in good health. This CDR3 reads CASSLQQGLNQPQHF. CDR3 coding DNA: TGTGCCAGCAGCTTACAACAGGGGCTCAATCAGCCCCAGCATTTT.